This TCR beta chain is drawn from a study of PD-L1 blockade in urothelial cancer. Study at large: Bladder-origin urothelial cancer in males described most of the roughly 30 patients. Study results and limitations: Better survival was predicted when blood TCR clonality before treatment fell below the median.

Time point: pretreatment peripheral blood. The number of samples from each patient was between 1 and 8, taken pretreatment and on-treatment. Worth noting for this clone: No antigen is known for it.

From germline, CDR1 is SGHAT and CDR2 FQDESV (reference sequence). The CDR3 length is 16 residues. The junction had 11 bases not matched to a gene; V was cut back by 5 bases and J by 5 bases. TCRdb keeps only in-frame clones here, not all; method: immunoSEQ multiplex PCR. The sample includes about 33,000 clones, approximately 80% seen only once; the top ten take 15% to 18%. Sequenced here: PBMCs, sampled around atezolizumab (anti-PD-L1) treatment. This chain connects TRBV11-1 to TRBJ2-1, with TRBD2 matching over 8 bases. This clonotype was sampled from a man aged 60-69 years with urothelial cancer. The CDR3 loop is CASSPPAGGGHNEQFF. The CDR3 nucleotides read TGTGCCAGCAGCCCACCGGCGGGAGGTGGCCACAATGAGCAGTTCTTC.